These 30 T cell receptor beta chains were sequenced from one sample in a study of tumor-infiltrating lymphocytes in primary liver carcinoma. Starting from roughly 0.5 ug of total RNA, TCR beta cDNA was produced with a primer in the constant region. ARM-PCR, slightly modified, supplied the TCR beta libraries through three nested multiplex PCR rounds. PCR rounds one and two used TRBV1-TRBV30 forward primers with a C-beta reverse primer for around 9 cycles each. TCRdb re-called the multiplex PCR reads with MiXCR, one entry per CDR3 protein. The sample lists around 88,000 distinct CDR3 sequences, about 70% occurring once. Co-extracted RNA and DNA came from 20-30 mg of unsorted bulk tissue. Specimen: tumor-adjacent normal liver tissue. These receptors were obtained from a man aged 40-49 years with primary liver carcinoma and hepatitis B virus infection.

This clonotype was seen repeatedly, ten times or more. The V gene is TRBV6-1, the J gene TRBJ2-2; 9 bases are a match to TRBD2. The ends lost 2 bases at V and 1 base at J; junction bases unmatched: 2. The germline V gene encodes CDR1 MNHNS and CDR2 SASEGT. This CDR3 has 16 amino acids. The CDR3 DNA reads TGTGCCAGCAGTGAACAGACTAGCGGGAACACCGGGGAGCTGTTTTTT. This sequence encodes CASSEQTSGNTGELFF.

Turning to this clonotype: One junction end disagrees with the germline gene, perhaps due to a read error. The chain combines TRBV5-1 with TRBJ2-4, with a possible D match to TRBD2 (5 bases). Germline CDR1 SGHRS, CDR2 YFSETQ. The CDR3 totals 15 residues. The CDR3 is CASRLEPIAKNIQYF. CDR3 coding DNA: TGCGCCAGCAGACTAGAGCCGATAGCCAAAAATATTCAGTACTTC.

Note on this clonotype: Being one base from a much bigger clone, this may be a read error. V and J are TRBV5-4 and TRBJ2-3, with D perhaps matching TRBD1 (6 bases). The CDR3 covers 16 residues. Trimming stripped 0 bases from V and 5 bases from J, with 16 bases between. Germline loops: CDR1 SGHNT, CDR2 YYREEE (reference sequence). CDR3 in DNA: TGTGCCAGCAGCTTGGCCAGGGGTACGAGGATAGATACGCAGTATTTT. Translation gives CASSLARGTRIDTQYF. Full variable domain (rest looked up from reference TRBV5-4 and TRBJ2-3): ETGVTQSPTHLIKTRGQQVTLRCSSQSGHNTVSWYQQALGQGPQFIFQYYREEENGRGNFPPRFSGLQFPNYSSELNVNALELDDSALYLCASSLARGTRIDTQYFGPGTRLTVL.

A word on this clonotype: At one boundary the junction diverges from the germline segment, which might be a read error. The J gene is TRBJ2-7, the V gene TRBV6-5; 8 bases align to TRBD2. Looked up from germline, CDR1 is MNHEY and CDR2 is SVGAGI. The CDR3 runs to 14 residues. CDR3 sequence (DNA): TGTGCCAGCAGGCCCGGACTAGCTAGCGACGAGCGGCACTTC. This encodes CASRPGLASDERHF.

Relative to its sample, this clonotype is medium-sized. The chain couples TRBV11-2 to TRBJ2-1; 7 bases align to TRBD2. The CDR3 spans 14 residues. Trimming took 7 bases from V and 7 from J; bases not matched to a gene: 10. The germline CDR1 and CDR2 sequences are SGHAT and FQNNGV. CDR3 sequence (DNA): TGTGCCAGCAAGACTAGCCCACTACGAAATGAGCAGTTCTTC. The encoded protein is CASKTSPLRNEQFF.

This chain joins TRBV28 and TRBJ2-7; 7 nucleotides line up with TRBD2. Germline loops: CDR1 MDHEN, CDR2 SYDVKM. Trimming removed 4 bases from V and 3 bases from J; junction bases left unmatched: 6. There are 14 residues in the CDR3. In nucleotides, the CDR3 is TGTGCCAGCAGTTCCGGGACGGGAGGCTACGAGCAGTACTTC. It specifies CASSSGTGGYEQYF. The variable domain in full, with the rest retrieved from reference TRBV28 and TRBJ2-7, is DVKVTQSSRYLVKRTGEKVFLECVQDMDHENMFWYRQDPGLGLRLIYFSYDVKMKEKGDIPEGYSVSREKKERFSLILESASTNQTSMYLCASSSGTGGYEQYFGPGTRLTVT.

Points on this clonotype: It is likely a read error, because the conserved phenylalanine at the end of the CDR3 is missing. This rearrangement joins TRBV11-2 to TRBJ2-5, with a weak D call TRBD2 (6 bases). The CDR3 runs to 13 residues. Germline assignment: CDR1 SGHAT and CDR2 FQNNGV. Deletions cut 5 bases from V and 2 bases from J, with 9 bases between. The CDR3 region is CASSGDSQETQYS. The CDR3 coding sequence is TGTGCCAGCAGCGGGGACTCTCAAGAGACCCAGTACTCC.

As to this clonotype: It may be a read error: a sequence one base away is much more abundant. The chain carries TRBV19 and TRBJ2-7; TRBD1 aligns across 7 bases. Losses at the gene ends were 4 bases for V and 2 bases for J; bases not matched to a gene: 5. The V gene's germline CDR1 is LNHDA and CDR2 SQIVND (reference sequence). The CDR3 consists of 14 residues. CDR3 in DNA: TGTGCCAGTAGTAAGTCCACAGGGGCCTACGAGCAGTACTTC. Encoded protein: CASSKSTGAYEQYF. The full variable domain, rest sourced from reference TRBV19 and TRBJ2-7, is DGGITQSPKYLFRKEGQNVTLSCEQNLNHDAMYWYRQDPGQGLRLIYYSQIVNDFQKGDIAEGYSVSREKKESFPLTVTSAQKNPTAFYLCASSKSTGAYEQYFGPGTRLTVT.

About this clonotype: This likely comes from a read error, as the CDR3 has no conserved phenylalanine or tryptophan at its end. It is unclear where the CDR3 begins or ends on the DNA, so no DNA is shown, and the CDR3 is as TCRdb lists it. V usage is TRBV28 and J usage is TRBJ1-2. With termini counted, the CDR3 has 12 amino acids. Germline V gives CDR1 MDHEN, CDR2 SYDVKM. CDR3 sequence: CAIPLDSGGFTL.

About this clonotype itself: No conserved phenylalanine or tryptophan ends this CDR3, so it is likely a read error. The rearrangement uses TRBV5-5 and TRBJ2-7; D is unclear. Trimming pared 3 bases from V and 4 bases from J, leaving 14 bases between. The germline CDR1 and CDR2 sequences are SGHKS and YYEKEE (reference sequence). The CDR3 runs to 14 residues. The CDR3 DNA reads TGTGCCAGCAGCTCCCGAGACGGGTCATACGAGCAGTACCTC. It codes for CASSSRDGSYEQYL.

The J gene is TRBJ2-7, the V gene TRBV6-6; the D gene is possibly TRBD2 (6 bases). CDR3 length: 14 amino acids. Trimming left V 3 bases short and J 13 bases short, with 22 bases between. Germline values: CDR1 MNHNY, CDR2 SVGAGI (reference sequence). Here the CDR3 DNA reads TGTGCCAGCAGTTATGCACTAGCAGGTGGTGAGCGATACTTC. Amino acids: CASSYALAGGERYF.

Remarks on this clonotype: One end of the junction is discordant with germline, which a read error may explain. Written as DNA, the CDR3 is TGTAGCGTTGGTGACAGTCTTAACTATGGCTACACCTTC. This gives the protein CSVGDSLNYGYTF. V is TRBV29-1 and J is TRBJ1-2; TRBD1 is a possible D gene (5 bases). The germline V gene has CDR1 SQVTM and CDR2 ANQGSEA. The CDR3 consists of 13 residues.

Regarding this clonotype: A read error may produce the germline difference seen at one junction end. This chain joins TRBV5-5 and TRBJ2-7; the match to TRBD2 covers 10 bases. CDR1 is SGHKS and CDR2 is YYEKEE in the germline V gene (reference sequence). This CDR3 is built from 14 residues. In DNA form, the CDR3 reads TGTGCCAACAGCTTAACTAGCGGGGACCACGAGCAGTGCTTC. It yields the protein CANSLTSGDHEQCF.

The chain carries TRBV11-2 and TRBJ2-1, with D perhaps TRBD2 (6 bases). V lost 3 bases and J lost 6, with 15 bases in between. The length of the CDR3 is 15 residues. The germline V gene has CDR1 SGHAT and CDR2 FQNNGV. The CDR3 DNA is TGTGCCAGCAGCTTCACTAGCAGGAGACTCAATGAGCAGTTCTTC. Its translation is CASSFTSRRLNEQFF.

Concerning this clonotype: A read error may explain this, as a much larger clone is one base away. The genes are TRBV6-6 and TRBJ2-3, with 9 bases that match TRBD2. CDR3 length: 16 residues. V was clipped by 6 bases and J by 5 bases; unmatched bases: 12. Germline CDR1 is MNHNY and CDR2 is SVGAGI (reference sequence). CDR3 DNA: TGTGCCAGCAGGCGAGTACTAGCGGGTCTTGGAGATACGCAGTATTTT. This translates into CASRRVLAGLGDTQYF.

As for this clonotype: Germline and junction disagree at one end, which may indicate a read error. This chain joins TRBV11-2 and TRBJ2-3; 10 bases line up with TRBD2. The CDR3 has 16 residues. Germline V gene lookup returns CDR1 SGHAT and CDR2 FQNNGV. CDR3 amino acids: CTSSLEGLAWTDTQYF. The CDR3 nucleotides read TGTACCAGCAGCTTAGAGGGACTAGCGTGGACCGATACGCAATATTTT.

Points on this clonotype: The junction departs from germline at one end; a sequencing error may be responsible. J is TRBJ2-7 and V is TRBV13; 10 nucleotides line up with TRBD1. The CDR3 consists of 14 residues. Germline loops: CDR1 PRHDT, CDR2 FYEKMQ (reference sequence). The CDR3 spells CAGSPRDRGYGQYF. CDR3 sequence (DNA): TGTGCCGGCAGCCCCCGGGACAGGGGCTACGGGCAGTACTTC.

This clonotype was picked up many times. The chain recombines TRBV6-6 with TRBJ2-1; a weak D match, TRBD2 (7 bases). This CDR3 spans 16 amino acids. V was pared by 0 bases and J by 5 bases, with 14 bases between. The V gene's germline CDR1 is MNHNY and CDR2 SVGAGI (reference sequence). Here the CDR3 DNA reads TGTGCCAGCAGTTACTCGAAGGGGGGGCCCCACAATGAGCAGTTCTTC. This codes for CASSYSKGGPHNEQFF.

Note on this clonotype: At one of its ends the junction is not consistent with the germline gene, which may arise from a read error. This rearrangement joins TRBV6-1 to TRBJ2-2; 9 bases match TRBD2. CDR1 is MNHNS and CDR2 is SASEGT in the germline V gene. The CDR3 length is 15 residues. The CDR3 sequence is CATLRLADPTGELFF. The DNA for the CDR3 is TGTGCCACCCTCCGACTAGCGGATCCCACCGGGGAGCTGTTCTTT.

There are many counts of this clonotype. The V and J genes are TRBV4-1 and TRBJ2-5; the D call may be TRBD1 or TRBD2 (6 bases each). V lost 0 bases to trimming and J lost 5 bases, with 16 bases between them. Germline CDR1 is MGHRA and CDR2 is YSYEKL. The CDR3 runs to 16 residues. The CDR3 nucleotides read TGCGCCAGCAGCCAAGATGGGGTAGGGGGAGGCGAGACCCAGTACTTC. This sequence encodes CASSQDGVGGGETQYF.

A remark on this clonotype: At one of its ends the junction is not consistent with the germline gene, which may arise from a read error. V usage is TRBV5-1 and J usage is TRBJ2-7, with D perhaps TRBD1 (6 bases). CDR1 is SGHRS and CDR2 is YFSETQ in the germline V gene. This CDR3 has 13 residues. CDR3 amino acids: CASSPDRPYEQHF. CDR3 DNA: TGCGCCAGCAGCCCCGACAGGCCCTACGAGCAGCACTTC.

Notes on this clonotype: A single base separates this from a much larger clone, so it may be a read error. The chain employs TRBV29-1 and TRBJ1-2; D uncertain. CDR3 size: 14 residues. Germline CDR1 and CDR2: SQVTM and ANQGSEA. This CDR3 is CSVEAVGVGYDYTF. The DNA of the CDR3 is TGCAGCGTTGAAGCGGTTGGGGTGGGCTATGACTACACCTTC.

As concerns this clonotype: Germline is not matched at one junction end, which may reflect a read error. The chain couples TRBV6-5 to TRBJ1-1; possible D gene TRBD1, 6 bases. This CDR3 spans 13 amino acids. CDR1 and CDR2 from the germline V gene are MNHEY and SVGAGI. The CDR3 DNA reads TGTGCCATCAGTTACAGGGATAACACTGAAGCTTTCTTT. Its protein is CAISYRDNTEAFF.

This clonotype was observed a single time. This could be a read error, since a much larger clone is one nucleotide away. The V gene is TRBV5-4, the J gene TRBJ2-5; TRBD1 aligns across 7 bases. Germline CDR1 and CDR2: SGHNT and YYREEE (reference sequence). CDR3 length: 15 amino acids. The CDR3 DNA reads as TGTACCAGCAGCCCCGGGACAGAGAGCCAAGAGACCCAGTACTTC. Translating gives CTSSPGTESQETQYF.

Comments on this clonotype: This may come from a read error, since a much larger clone is one base off. The chain carries TRBV10-3 and TRBJ2-1; weak D call: TRBD2 (7 bases). The length of the CDR3 is 14 residues. The V gene lost 7 bases and the J gene lost 8 bases, with 18 bases spanning the gap. Germline V gene sequence: CDR1 ENHRY, CDR2 SYGVKD. The CDR3 region has the DNA TGTGCCATCACTGAAAAGGGGGGAGGGCATGAGCAGTTCTTC. This gives the protein CAITEKGGGHEQFF.

Points on this clonotype: One base away lies a much larger clone, so this may be a sequencing read error. The V gene is TRBV6-1, the J gene TRBJ2-2; 11 bases agree with TRBD2. Germline CDR1 MNHNS, CDR2 SASEGT. V gave up 5 bases and J gave up 7 bases; unmatched junction bases: 9. This CDR3 is 16 amino acids long. The CDR3 coding sequence is TGTGCCAGCAGTTGGGGTAGCGGGAGGGGAATCGGGGAGCTGTTTTTT. Its protein product is CASSWGSGRGIGELFF.

With regard to this clonotype: A read error is likely, as this CDR3 ends without the conserved phenylalanine or tryptophan. The gene calls are TRBV10-3 and TRBJ2-5; D is ambiguous. In germline, CDR1 is ENHRY, CDR2 SYGVKD. This CDR3 has 13 residues. The V gene lost 4 bases and the J gene lost 2 bases, with 8 bases spanning the gap. The CDR3 sequence is CAISAGGQETQYL. CDR3 coding DNA: TGTGCCATCAGTGCCGGCGGACAAGAGACCCAGTACTTA.

The J gene is TRBJ2-1, the V gene TRBV11-2; 10 bases are shared with TRBD2. Germline CDR1 SGHAT, CDR2 FQNNGV. There are 15 residues in the CDR3. As DNA, the CDR3 is TGTCCGAGCAGCTTAACCAGCGGGAGGGGTAATGAGCAGTTCTTC. It encodes CPSSLTSGRGNEQFF.

This clonotype has just one count. Just one base apart from a much larger clone, this may be a read error. V gene TRBV5-4 combines with J gene TRBJ1-3; D is possibly TRBD1 (5 bases). Germline V gene data show CDR1 as SGHNT and CDR2 as YYREEE (reference sequence). Trimming took 6 bases from V and 4 from J, leaving 17 bases between them. This CDR3 spans 15 amino acids. The CDR3 DNA follows: TGTGCCAGCAACCAGACGGCAGGGAGCGGAAACACCATATATTTT. It encodes CASNQTAGSGNTIYF. Supplemented by reference TRBV5-4 and TRBJ1-3, the full variable domain reads ETGVTQSPTHLIKTRGQQVTLRCSSQSGHNTVSWYQQALGQGPQFIFQYYREEENGRGNFPPRFSGLQFPNYSSELNVNALELDDSALYLCASNQTAGSGNTIYFGEGSWLTVV.

This clonotype was recorded only once. The CDR3 ends on some other residue instead of the conserved phenylalanine or tryptophan, so this is likely a read error. This chain uses TRBV12-3 or TRBV12-4 with TRBJ2-1; weak D call: TRBD1 (6 bases). CDR3 length: 13 residues. The V gene lost 4 bases and the J gene lost 7 bases, with 11 bases spanning the gap. The CDR3 reads CASSSTGWNEQFL. CDR3 nucleotides: TGTGCCAGCAGTTCAACAGGGTGGAATGAGCAGTTCTTA.